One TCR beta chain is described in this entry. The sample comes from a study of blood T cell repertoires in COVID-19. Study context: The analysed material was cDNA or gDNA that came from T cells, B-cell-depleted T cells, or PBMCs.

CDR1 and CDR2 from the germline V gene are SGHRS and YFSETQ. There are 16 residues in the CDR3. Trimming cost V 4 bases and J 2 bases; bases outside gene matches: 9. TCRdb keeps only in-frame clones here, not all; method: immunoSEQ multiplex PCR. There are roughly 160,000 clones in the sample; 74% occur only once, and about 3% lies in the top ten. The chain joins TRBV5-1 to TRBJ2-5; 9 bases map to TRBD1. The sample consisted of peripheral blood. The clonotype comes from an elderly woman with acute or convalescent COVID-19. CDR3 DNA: TGCGCCAGCAGCCCTCCCGGGACAGGGAGACAAGAGACCCAGTACTTC. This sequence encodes CASSPPGTGRQETQYF.